This T cell receptor beta chain was sequenced in a study of HIV-infected patients and healthy controls. Many counts were recorded for this clonotype. The CDR3 sequence is 13 residues long. CDR1 and CDR2 (germline): MNHEY, SVGEGT. The ends were cut back, 7 bases at V and 0 bases at J, with 6 bases in the middle. TCRdb re-called the 5' RACE reads through MiXCR, storing one row per CDR3 protein. This sample yields about 67,000 distinct CDR3 sequences, of which 16% are seen a single time; approximately 5% belongs to the top ten. The sequence derives from a human donor in good health. The chain is built from TRBV6-2 or TRBV6-3 and TRBJ1-4; unclear D gene. Source material: CD4+ T cells from blood. The DNA for the CDR3 is TGTGCCAGCAAAATTGCAACTAATGAAAAACTGTTTTTT. It translates to CASKIATNEKLFF.